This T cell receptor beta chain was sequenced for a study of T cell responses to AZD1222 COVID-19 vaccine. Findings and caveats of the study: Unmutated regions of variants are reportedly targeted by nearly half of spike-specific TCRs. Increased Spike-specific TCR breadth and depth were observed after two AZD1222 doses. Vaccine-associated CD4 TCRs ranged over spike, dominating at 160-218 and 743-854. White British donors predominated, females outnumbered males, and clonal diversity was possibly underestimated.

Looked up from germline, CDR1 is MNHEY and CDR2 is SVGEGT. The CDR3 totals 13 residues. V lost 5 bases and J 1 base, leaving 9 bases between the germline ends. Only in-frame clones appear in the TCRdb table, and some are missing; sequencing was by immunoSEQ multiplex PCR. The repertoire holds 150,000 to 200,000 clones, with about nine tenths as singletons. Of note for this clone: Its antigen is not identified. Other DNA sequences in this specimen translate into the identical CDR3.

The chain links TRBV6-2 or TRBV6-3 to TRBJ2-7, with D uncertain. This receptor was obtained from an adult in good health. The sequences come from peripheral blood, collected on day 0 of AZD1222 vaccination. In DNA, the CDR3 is TGTGCCAGCAGTCGCGGCAGTTCCTACGAGCAGTACTTC. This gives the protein CASSRGSSYEQYF.